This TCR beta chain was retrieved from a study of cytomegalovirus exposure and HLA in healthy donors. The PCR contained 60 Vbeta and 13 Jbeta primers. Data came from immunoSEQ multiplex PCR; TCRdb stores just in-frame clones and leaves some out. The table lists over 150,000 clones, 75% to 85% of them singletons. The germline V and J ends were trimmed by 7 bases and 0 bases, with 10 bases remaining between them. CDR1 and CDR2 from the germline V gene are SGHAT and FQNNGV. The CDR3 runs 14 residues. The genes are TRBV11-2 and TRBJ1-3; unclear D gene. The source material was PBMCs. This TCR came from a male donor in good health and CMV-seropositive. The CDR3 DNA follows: TGTGCCAGCACCAACTTGATCTCTGGAAACACCATATATTTT. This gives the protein CASTNLISGNTIYF.